This T cell receptor (beta chain) was sequenced for a study of siplizumab effects on memory and regulatory T cells. TCRdb keeps only in-frame clones here, not all; method: immunoSEQ multiplex PCR. The data contain tens of thousands of clones, about 97% of them singletons. Sequences were generated from unstimulated naive, memory, effector memory and TEMRA subsets in a few donor pairs. This clone showed up just once. Its antigen remains unidentified. Study outcomes and limitations: There was no confirmation of the suppressive function of proliferating Tregs from siplizumab cultures. Apparently key alloresponse contributors, naive T cells also seemed more diverse than memory cells.

Germline V lookup: CDR1 GTSNPN, CDR2 SVGIG (reference sequence). The CDR3 totals 13 residues. V lost 2 bases to trimming and J lost 6 bases, with 14 bases between them. The specimen sequenced was naive CD4+ T cells sorted from blood. The chain employs TRBV30 and TRBJ2-7; the D gene is possibly TRBD2 (6 bases). The source of this sequence is a human donor in good health. This chain's CDR3 is CAWSTQLATEQYF. The CDR3 nucleotides read TGTGCCTGGAGTACCCAACTAGCTACCGAGCAGTACTTC.